This T cell receptor (beta chain) was sequenced in a study of PD-1 blockade in classical Hodgkin lymphoma. On the study more broadly: Patients received nivolumab 3 mg/kg intravenously every 2 weeks.

Study-wide results and limits: Underlying causes for the observed repertoire differences were not defined, possibly disease activity or prior therapy. By cycle point C4D1, TCR diversity had risen significantly in CD4+ cells (but not CD8+ cells).

Germline V gene data show CDR1 as SGHRS and CDR2 as YFSETQ. V lost 4 bases, J lost 0 bases, and 7 bases stayed unmatched. The CDR3 length is 17 residues. Concerning this clone itself: Antigen specificity is unknown.

Profiled with immunoSEQ multiplex PCR; TCRdb holds only in-frame clones, not every one. In the table there are around 23,000 clones, roughly 90% of which are singletons. Specified time point: cycle 4 day 1 (C4D1), after five to seven weeks of nivolumab. After autologous stem cell transplantation all patients relapsed, and prior brentuximab vedotin exposure differed between cohorts. The origin of this receptor is a human donor with classical Hodgkin lymphoma. The V call is TRBV5-1, the J call TRBJ2-6, with 7 bases matching TRBD1. The sequences come from peripheral blood mononuclear cells (PBMCs), collected before the fourth cycle of nivolumab. The CDR3 loop reads CASSTGTVSSGANVLTF. CDR3 in DNA: TGCGCCAGCAGCACGGGGACAGTCAGCTCTGGGGCCAACGTCCTGACTTTC. Full variable domain (outside the CDR3, taken from reference TRBV5-1 and TRBJ2-6): KAGVTQTPRYLIKTRGQQVTLSCSPISGHRSVSWYQQTPGQGLQFLFEYFSETQRNKGNFPGRFSGRQFSNSRSEMNVSTLELGDSALYLCASSTGTVSSGANVLTFGAGSRLTVL.